The 10 T cell receptor beta chains below come from one sample, sequenced in a study of T cell responses to AZD1222 COVID-19 vaccine. Profiling relied on immunoSEQ multiplex PCR, and the TCRdb table lists in-frame clones only, not all of them. The table records roughly 270,000 clones, around 92% of them present only once. Here the sequenced sample was peripheral blood, taken 28 days after the second AZD1222 dose. These receptor sequences come from an adult who received the AZD1222 COVID-19 vaccine.

This rearrangement joins TRBV29-1 to TRBJ2-7; D possibly uses TRBD1 or TRBD2 (5 bases each). Trimming cost V 8 bases and J 2 bases, with 13 bases left between them. CDR3 length equals 12 residues. CDR1 SQVTM and CDR2 ANQGSEA come from the germline V gene. CDR3 coding DNA: TGCAGCCCGGGGCCAGGGACCTACGAGCAGTACTTC. Its protein is CSPGPGTYEQYF.

This clone was picked up one time. V usage is TRBV5-1 and J usage is TRBJ2-7; 12 nucleotides line up with TRBD1. V shed 4 bases, J shed 6 bases, and the junction held 8 bases outside the gene matches. CDR1 is SGHRS, CDR2 YFSETQ, per germline. The CDR3 length is 15 residues. For the CDR3, the DNA is TGCGCCAGCAGCATCCAGGGACAGGGGGCTGTCGAGCAGTACTTC. This translates into CASSIQGQGAVEQYF.

The V call is TRBV7-9, the J call TRBJ2-1, with unresolved D. The CDR3 sequence is 14 residues long. V lost 2 bases and J lost 8, with 13 bases in between. Germline loops: CDR1 SEHNR, CDR2 FQNEAQ (reference sequence). CDR3 sequence (DNA): TGTGCCAGCAGCTTAAGGACCACCTGGGATGAGCAGTTCTTC. Its translation is CASSLRTTWDEQFF.

The chain joins TRBV4-1 to TRBJ1-1; 11 bases are shared with TRBD1. The CDR3 runs 16 residues. Trimming removed 4 bases from V and 2 bases from J; junction bases left unmatched: 6. Germline CDR1 MGHRA, CDR2 YSYEKL. The CDR3 protein is CASSPGQGAINTEAFF. In nucleotides, the CDR3 is TGCGCCAGCAGCCCCGGACAGGGGGCCATCAACACTGAAGCTTTCTTT.

The chain has TRBV28 and TRBJ2-7; D remains unclear. Deletions cut 8 bases from V and 4 bases from J, with 15 bases between. This CDR3 spans 13 amino acids. Germline assignment: CDR1 MDHEN and CDR2 SYDVKM. This CDR3 reads CASRSAARYEQYF. The DNA of the CDR3 is TGTGCCAGCCGTTCTGCGGCGCGTTACGAGCAGTACTTC.

The genes are TRBV28 and TRBJ1-1; D gene unclear. V lost 6 bases and J lost 9, with 11 bases in between. This CDR3 contains 11 residues. Per germline, CDR1 MDHEN and CDR2 SYDVKM. The CDR3 region is CASSRRGQAFF. As DNA, the CDR3 is TGTGCCAGCAGCCGCCGAGGCCAAGCTTTCTTT. Full variable domain (outside the CDR3, taken from reference TRBV28 and TRBJ1-1): DVKVTQSSRYLVKRTGEKVFLECVQDMDHENMFWYRQDPGLGLRLIYFSYDVKMKEKGDIPEGYSVSREKKERFSLILESASTNQTSMYLCASSRRGQAFFGQGTRLTVV.

The V call is TRBV10-3, the J call TRBJ2-5; 11 bases map to TRBD2. V shed 5 bases and J 2 bases; nucleotides not matched to a gene: 4. The CDR3 consists of 15 residues. In germline, CDR1 is ENHRY, CDR2 SYGVKD. CDR3 bases: TGTGCCATCAGTTCGCTAGCGGGGGGACAAGAGACCCAGTACTTC. It codes for CAISSLAGGQETQYF.

This chain links TRBV28 with TRBJ1-6, with D unclear. In germline, CDR1 is MDHEN, CDR2 SYDVKM. V was clipped by 7 bases and J by 7 bases, with 17 bases between them. The CDR3 length is 15 residues. For the CDR3, the DNA is TGTGCCAGCATCCCGCCCGGAGGGAGGAATTCACCCCTCCACTTT. It specifies CASIPPGGRNSPLHF.

The rearrangement joins TRBV5-1 to TRBJ1-6; 11 bases fit TRBD1. The CDR3 runs 15 residues. The ends lost 3 bases at V and 10 bases at J; junction bases unmatched: 6. The germline CDR1 and CDR2 sequences are SGHRS and YFSETQ. CDR3 DNA sequence: TGCGCCAGCAGCTCCTCCGGGACAGGGGGATCACCCCTCCACTTT. Translating it yields CASSSSGTGGSPLHF.

V is TRBV7-2 and J is TRBJ2-2; tentative D call: TRBD2 (5 bases). Trimming left V 5 bases short and J 6 bases short, with 7 bases between. Per the germline V gene, CDR1 is SGHTA and CDR2 is FQGNSA. The CDR3 length is 12 residues. CDR3 bases: TGTGCCAGCAGCACTAGAGCCGGGGAGCTGTTTTTT. It specifies CASSTRAGELFF. Together with reference TRBV7-2 and TRBJ2-2, the CDR3 gives the full variable domain: GAGVSQSPSNKVTEKGKDVELRCDPISGHTALYWYRQSLGQGLEFLIYFQGNSAPDKSGLPSDRFSAERTGGSVSTLTIQRTQQEDSAVYLCASSTRAGELFFGEGSRLTVL.